The 32 T cell receptor beta chains below all came from one sample that was sequenced in a study of blood T cells in healthy people across ages. Using a J-beta primer mix together with a sample-barcoded 5' primer, a second PCR was run for 7 to 11 cycles. Using its own MiXCR run on the 5' RACE reads, TCRdb lists one record per CDR3 protein. The data contain around 690,000 distinct CDR3 sequences, roughly 50% of them singletons. Sequencing input: blood. The receptors were gathered from a man aged 60-69 years in good health.

The J gene is TRBJ2-7, the V gene TRBV29-1; D is ambiguous. The germline V gene has CDR1 SQVTM and CDR2 ANQGSEA. V was clipped by 4 bases and J by 0 bases, with 4 bases between them. CDR3 length: 11 amino acids. The CDR3 DNA sequence: TGCAGCGTTGGCCGCTCCTACGAGCAGTACTTC. Its protein product is CSVGRSYEQYF.

V gene TRBV3-1 combines with J gene TRBJ2-1; 10 nucleotides agree with TRBD1. V lost 6 bases, J lost 2 bases, and 4 bases stayed unmatched. CDR3 length: 15 amino acids. Per the germline V gene, CDR1 is LGHDT and CDR2 is YNNKEL (reference sequence). DNA of the CDR3: TGTGCCAGCAGAATCGGACAGGGGGCCTACAATGAGCAGTTCTTC. Its translation is CASRIGQGAYNEQFF.

The chain employs TRBV9 and TRBJ2-1, with D unresolved. V lost 0 bases to trimming and J lost 3 bases, with 7 bases between them. This CDR3 is 14 amino acids long. Germline V lookup: CDR1 SGDLS, CDR2 YYNGEE. The CDR3 reads CASSVENHYNEQFF. The CDR3 DNA reads TGTGCCAGCAGCGTAGAAAATCACTACAATGAGCAGTTCTTC.

This chain connects TRBV7-2 to TRBJ2-5; 7 bases fit TRBD2. This CDR3 contains 16 residues. V gave up 5 bases and J gave up 1 base; unmatched junction bases: 10. The germline gives CDR1 SGHTA, CDR2 FQGNSA. The CDR3 sequence: CASSPGTTRVQETQYF. The CDR3 nucleotides read TGTGCCAGCAGCCCTGGGACTACCCGGGTCCAAGAGACCCAGTACTTC. Full variable domain (outside the CDR3, taken from reference TRBV7-2 and TRBJ2-5): GAGVSQSPSNKVTEKGKDVELRCDPISGHTALYWYRQSLGQGLEFLIYFQGNSAPDKSGLPSDRFSAERTGGSVSTLTIQRTQQEDSAVYLCASSPGTTRVQETQYFGPGTRLLVL.

This chain joins TRBV5-1 and TRBJ2-7; D could derive from TRBD1 or TRBD2 (5 bases each). From germline, CDR1 is SGHRS and CDR2 YFSETQ. The CDR3 totals 15 residues. Trimming took 4 bases from V and 7 from J, leaving 21 bases between them. The CDR3 reads CASSNPAGASREQYF. In DNA, the CDR3 is TGCGCCAGCAGCAACCCCGCCGGGGCCTCGAGGGAGCAGTACTTC.

The gene calls are TRBV7-9 and TRBJ1-1; no definite D call. The germline CDR1 and CDR2 sequences are SEHNR and FQNEAQ (reference sequence). Trimming pared 1 base from V and 5 bases from J, leaving 14 bases between. This CDR3 has 15 residues. In DNA form, the CDR3 reads TGTGCCAGCAGCTTAGGTGGCGACTTAGGTACTGAAGCTTTCTTT. Its translation: CASSLGGDLGTEAFF.

This chain uses TRBV10-3 with TRBJ2-1; 12 bases fit TRBD2. V trimming: 7 bases; J trimming: 5 bases; junction bases outside the gene matches: 6. Per the germline V gene, CDR1 is ENHRY and CDR2 is SYGVKD. The CDR3 extends over 15 amino acids. The CDR3 DNA reads TGTGCCATCAAGCCGCCTAGCGGGGGGGACAATGAGCAGTTCTTC. This sequence encodes CAIKPPSGGDNEQFF.

This clonotype showed up many times. This rearrangement joins TRBV6-5 to TRBJ2-3, with 8 positions matching TRBD2. CDR1 MNHEY and CDR2 SVGAGI come from the germline V gene. Losses at the gene ends were 4 bases for V and 4 bases for J; bases not matched to a gene: 13. There are 17 residues in the CDR3. The CDR3 DNA reads as TGTGCCAGCAGTTCCCGAATCTCCGGGGGGGTTCCAGATACGCAGTATTTT. Residues: CASSSRISGGVPDTQYF.

The rearrangement uses TRBV28 and TRBJ1-5, with D possibly matching TRBD1 (5 bases). CDR1 and CDR2 from the germline V gene are MDHEN and SYDVKM. The V end lost 6 bases, the J end lost 5 bases, and 14 bases lay between the germline ends. The CDR3 totals 14 residues. CDR3 loop: CASRRGGGDQPQHF. The CDR3 DNA follows: TGTGCCAGCAGGAGGGGCGGTGGGGATCAGCCCCAGCATTTT.

CDR3 sequence reads: CASTPGRGGRETQYF. CDR3 nucleotides: TGTGCCAGCACCCCCGGTCGAGGGGGCCGAGAGACCCAGTACTTC. The rearrangement links TRBV7-7 to TRBJ2-5; 7 nucleotides line up with TRBD1. Germline V gene lookup returns CDR1 SSHAT and CDR2 FNYEAQ (reference sequence). This CDR3 has 15 amino acids. V dropped 7 bases and J dropped 4; count of bases not matched to a gene: 12.

Comments on this clonotype: A read error may produce the germline difference seen at one junction end. The rearrangement joins TRBV12-3 or TRBV12-4 to TRBJ2-5; possible D gene TRBD1, 6 bases. The CDR3 has 14 residues. CDR3 sequence reads: CASSLQAGAETKYF. Written as DNA, the CDR3 is TGTGCCAGCAGTTTACAGGCAGGGGCGGAGACCAAGTACTTC.

The genes are TRBV20-1 and TRBJ2-3; 9 bases fit TRBD2. The CDR3 contains 14 residues. After removal of 2 bases from V and 5 bases from J, the junction contained 5 bases not matched to a gene. Germline lookup yields CDR1 DFQATT and CDR2 SNEGSKA (reference sequence). Written as DNA, the CDR3 is TGCAGTGCTAGATGGCGGGGGGGCGTAGATACGCAGTATTTT. It codes for CSARWRGGVDTQYF.

Comments on this clonotype: The junction departs from the called germline gene at one end, perhaps through a read error. CDR3 protein: CSVTPQGMNEELFF. The CDR3 DNA follows: TGCAGCGTGACCCCCCAGGGGATGAATGAAGAACTGTTTTTT. The J gene is TRBJ1-4, the V gene TRBV29-1, with D perhaps TRBD1 (6 bases). The CDR3 is 14 residues long. Germline V gene lookup returns CDR1 SQVTM and CDR2 ANQGSEA.

The V and J genes are TRBV3-1 and TRBJ1-2; TRBD1 is a possible D gene (5 bases). Germline V gene data show CDR1 as LGHDT and CDR2 as YNNKEL (reference sequence). Between the trimmed V and J ends, which lost 0 bases and 9 bases, there was a span of 17 bases. The CDR3 is 15 residues long. The CDR3 is CASSQDVARAVSYTF. The CDR3 DNA follows: TGTGCCAGCAGCCAAGATGTCGCCAGGGCTGTGAGCTACACCTTC.

This clonotype was recorded a few times. The chain recombines TRBV15 with TRBJ1-6, with 7 bases that match TRBD1. Germline V gene sequence: CDR1 LNHNV, CDR2 YYDKDF (reference sequence). This CDR3 is built from 18 residues. The V gene end was trimmed by 3 bases and the J gene end by 3 bases; junction bases not matched to a gene: 11. The CDR3 sequence is CATSRRADREVYNSPLHF. DNA for the CDR3: TGTGCCACCAGCAGGCGGGCAGACAGGGAGGTCTATAATTCACCCCTCCACTTT.

This clonotype was recorded a few times. This chain joins TRBV18 and TRBJ2-7; D possibly matches TRBD1 or TRBD2 (5 bases each). Germline CDR1 is KGHSH and CDR2 is LQKENI. Trimming pared 3 bases from V and 6 bases from J, leaving 9 bases between. This CDR3 is 12 amino acids long. The CDR3 is CASSPGDGEQYF. As DNA, the CDR3 is TGTGCCAGCTCACCGGGGGATGGCGAGCAGTACTTC.

V is TRBV12-3 or TRBV12-4 and J is TRBJ1-3; D gene unclear. CDR3 size: 13 residues. Trimming removed 10 bases at V and 4 bases at J, with 14 bases between. The CDR3 DNA sequence: TGTGCCACCCACGGGGTAGGAGGAAACACCATATATTTT. Amino acid sequence: CATHGVGGNTIYF.

This chain joins TRBV7-6 and TRBJ2-1, with 10 bases lining up with TRBD2. The CDR3 extends over 20 amino acids. Germline V gene data show CDR1 as SGHVS and CDR2 as FNYEAQ. Trimming removed 4 bases from V and 9 bases from J; junction bases left unmatched: 24. The CDR3 loop reads CASSSRQGLFLAGVSVEQFF. CDR3 nucleotides: TGTGCCAGCAGCTCCCGACAGGGGCTTTTTCTAGCGGGAGTAAGTGTTGAGCAGTTCTTC.

J is TRBJ2-1 and V is TRBV28, with D unclear. The V end lost 4 bases, the J end lost 10 bases, and 20 bases lay between the germline ends. The germline V gene has CDR1 MDHEN and CDR2 SYDVKM. CDR3 length equals 15 residues. The CDR3 DNA reads as TGTGCCAGCAGTTCCCCGCGAAGAGCCCGCGAGGAGCAGTTCTTC. Protein product: CASSSPRRAREEQFF.

The chain couples TRBV5-1 to TRBJ2-1; TRBD1 might be the D (5 bases). Germline CDR1 and CDR2: SGHRS and YFSETQ. V was pared by 2 bases and J by 8 bases, with 8 bases between. This CDR3 has 12 amino acids. The CDR3 is CASSFPQDEQFF. CDR3 bases: TGCGCCAGCAGCTTTCCACAGGATGAGCAGTTCTTC.

The V and J genes are TRBV18 and TRBJ2-5; D is unresolved. The germline V and J ends were trimmed by 1 base and 5 bases, with 8 bases remaining between them. Germline V gene lookup returns CDR1 KGHSH and CDR2 LQKENI. The CDR3 is 13 amino acids. Here the CDR3 reads CASSPRKAETQYF. The CDR3, as DNA: TGTGCCAGCTCACCACGTAAGGCGGAGACCCAGTACTTC. The full variable domain, its missing parts supplied by reference TRBV18 and TRBJ2-5, is NAGVMQNPRHLVRRRGQEARLRCSPMKGHSHVYWYRQLPEEGLKFMVYLQKENIIDESGMPKERFSAEFPKEGPSILRIQQVVRGDSAAYFCASSPRKAETQYFGPGTRLLVL.

As concerns this clonotype: A much more abundant neighbour one base away suggests this may be a read error. The gene calls are TRBV5-6 and TRBJ1-2; D remains unclear. The ends were cut back, 4 bases at V and 3 bases at J, with 13 bases in the middle. The germline V gene has CDR1 SGHDT and CDR2 YYEEEE. This CDR3 is 14 amino acids long. CDR3 region: CASSVRFSDYGYTF. The CDR3 DNA reads TGTGCCAGCAGCGTGCGATTTAGCGACTATGGCTACACCTTC.

The DNA of the CDR3 is TGTGCCAGCAGCCTGCCTGGGACAGGGTGGGCCAACGTCCTGACTTTC. This sequence encodes CASSLPGTGWANVLTF. V is TRBV5-6 and J is TRBJ2-6; 9 bases are shared with TRBD1. V was clipped by 4 bases and J by 5 bases; unmatched bases: 7. CDR3 size: 16 residues. The germline V gene encodes CDR1 SGHDT and CDR2 YYEEEE. Complete variable domain (other parts from reference TRBV5-6 and TRBJ2-6): DAGVTQSPTHLIKTRGQQVTLRCSPKSGHDTVSWYQQALGQGPQFIFQYYEEEERQRGNFPDRFSGHQFPNYSSELNVNALLLGDSALYLCASSLPGTGWANVLTFGAGSRLTVL.

This sequence joins TRBV20-1 and TRBJ2-7; 7 nucleotides agree with TRBD1. Unmatched junction bases numbered 12, after V lost 3 bases and J lost 1 base. The CDR3 has 16 residues. Looked up from germline, CDR1 is DFQATT and CDR2 is SNEGSKA (reference sequence). Here the CDR3 reads CSARTGRLNKSYEQYF. CDR3 in DNA: TGCAGTGCTAGGACAGGGCGGTTAAATAAGTCCTACGAGCAGTACTTC.

CDR3 nucleotide sequence: TGTGCCAGCAGCTTTATCGAGGACTCCTTTCAGTTCTTC. Translated: CASSFIEDSFQFF. The chain couples TRBV11-2 to TRBJ2-1; tentatively, D is TRBD2 (5 bases). Germline assignment: CDR1 SGHAT and CDR2 FQNNGV. V gave up 3 bases and J gave up 13 bases, with 16 bases separating them. This CDR3 region has 13 residues. Full variable domain (outside the CDR3, taken from reference TRBV11-2 and TRBJ2-1): EAGVAQSPRYKIIEKRQSVAFWCNPISGHATLYWYQQILGQGPKLLIQFQNNGVVDDSQLPKDRFSAERLKGVDSTLKIQPAKLEDSAVYLCASSFIEDSFQFFGPGTRLTVL.

This clonotype was picked up a small number of times. CDR3: CASSLYTSGYTF. The CDR3 DNA is TGTGCCAGCAGCTTATATACGAGTGGCTACACCTTC. The chain carries TRBV11-2 and TRBJ1-2; no reliable D call. V gave up 2 bases and J gave up 7 bases, with 8 bases separating them. The germline gives CDR1 SGHAT, CDR2 FQNNGV. There are 12 residues in the CDR3. The whole variable domain, remainder taken from reference TRBV11-2 and TRBJ1-2, is EAGVAQSPRYKIIEKRQSVAFWCNPISGHATLYWYQQILGQGPKLLIQFQNNGVVDDSQLPKDRFSAERLKGVDSTLKIQPAKLEDSAVYLCASSLYTSGYTFGSGTRLTVV.

V and J are TRBV3-1 and TRBJ2-1, with 7 bases that match TRBD1. The CDR3 has 14 amino acids. J lost 10 bases, V lost 0 bases, and 6 bases had no gene match. In germline, CDR1 is LGHDT, CDR2 YNNKEL (reference sequence). DNA for the CDR3: TGTGCCAGCAGCCAAGACTACAGGGGCCTGGAGCAGTTCTTC. Protein: CASSQDYRGLEQFF.

The CDR3 DNA follows: TGTGCCAGCAGTTTGTGGGTCAGGGCCACCTACGAGCAGTACTTC. Translated: CASSLWVRATYEQYF. V usage is TRBV12-3 or TRBV12-4 and J usage is TRBJ2-7, with TRBD1 as a possible D gene (5 bases). V lost 3 bases and J 2 bases, leaving 14 bases between the germline ends. This CDR3 has 15 residues.

This clonotype was counted only a few times. This rearrangement joins TRBV10-3 to TRBJ2-6; tentative D call: TRBD2 (5 bases). The germline gives CDR1 ENHRY, CDR2 SYGVKD. Trimming left V 6 bases short and J 0 bases short, with 18 bases between. The CDR3 totals 18 residues. The CDR3 region has the DNA TGTGCCATCAGCGCGTTGGACTTCTCCAGCTCTGGGGCCAACGTCCTGACTTTC. Amino acid sequence: CAISALDFSSSGANVLTF.

This clonotype was found a few times. The rearrangement links TRBV6-5 to TRBJ2-1; D remains ambiguous. The germline V gene encodes CDR1 MNHEY and CDR2 SVGAGI. The length of the CDR3 is 11 residues. The V gene lost 6 bases and the J gene lost 9 bases, with 9 bases spanning the gap. CDR3 residues: CASSRSAEQFF. CDR3 coding DNA: TGTGCCAGCAGCCGCTCGGCTGAGCAGTTCTTC.

The gene calls are TRBV20-1 and TRBJ1-1; D gene unclear. The germline V gene encodes CDR1 DFQATT and CDR2 SNEGSKA (reference sequence). The V gene lost 5 bases and the J gene lost 0 bases, with 7 bases spanning the gap. The CDR3 totals 12 residues. The CDR3 here is CSASTLNTEAFF. The CDR3 coding sequence is TGCAGTGCTTCGACCCTGAACACTGAAGCTTTCTTT.

The chain joins TRBV4-1 to TRBJ2-7; the match to TRBD2 covers 11 bases. The CDR3 totals 17 residues. Germline V lookup: CDR1 MGHRA, CDR2 YSYEKL. V trimming: 4 bases; J trimming: 1 base; junction bases outside the gene matches: 9. The CDR3 DNA reads TGCGCCAGCAGCCCCCATCTAGCGGGGGGCCTTTCCTACGAGCAGTACTTC. It yields the protein CASSPHLAGGLSYEQYF.